The rows below give T cell receptor beta chains drawn from one sample of a study of T cells in Graves' hyperthyroidism and ophthalmopathy. Using its own MiXCR run on the multiplex PCR reads, TCRdb lists one record per CDR3 protein. The table includes about 610,000 distinct CDR3 sequences, about 45% detected once. Sequenced material: peripheral blood or thyroid tissue (not recorded which). Receptor source: a woman aged 18-29 years with Graves' hyperthyroidism. The CDR3 runs from the conserved cysteine through the conserved F or W. The D gene is left open where the match is weak. Size is stated for part of the rows, as once, few or many counts, or as a class when the clone is expanded.

. | many | TRBJ2-7 | TRBV7-2 | CASSPSVYEQYF | TGTGCCAGCAGCCCCAGCGTTTACGAGCAGTACTTC
TRBD1 | once | TRBJ2-7 | TRBV20-1 | CSARAGDRGEQYF | TGCAGTGCTAGAGCAGGGGACAGGGGTGAGCAGTACTTC
TRBD1 | few | TRBJ1-1 | TRBV13 | CASSKKTGGLNTEAFF | TGTGCCAGCAGCAAAAAGACAGGGGGCTTGAACACTGAAGCTTTCTTT
TRBD2 | many | TRBJ2-2 | TRBV11-2 | CASSFFSWREGPANTGELFF | TGTGCCAGCAGCTTTTTCTCTTGGCGGGAGGGCCCAGCGAACACCGGGGAGCTGTTTTTT
. | . | TRBJ2-5 | TRBV27 | CASTQTWGVQETQYF | TGTGCCAGCACCCAAACTTGGGGGGTCCAAGAGACCCAGTACTTC
TRBD2 | few | TRBJ2-7 | TRBV10-2 | CASNDWSGRAYEQYF | TGTGCCAGCAATGACTGGAGCGGGAGGGCCTACGAGCAGTACTTC
TRBD1 | . | TRBJ2-7 | TRBV2 | CASSDGQGGSYEQYF | TGTGCCAGCAGTGATGGACAGGGAGGTTCCTACGAGCAGTACTTC
. | . | TRBJ2-3 | TRBV2 | CASKASYTDTQYF | TGTGCCAGCAAGGCGAGCTACACAGATACGCAGTATTTT
TRBD1 | . | TRBJ1-6 | TRBV5-8 | CASSPPGQGTSPLHF | TGTGCCAGCAGCCCTCCGGGACAGGGTACTTCACCCCTCCACTTT
. | many | TRBJ1-5 | TRBV12-3/TRBV12-4 | CASSERENSNQPQHF | TGTGCCAGCAGTGAACGGGAAAATAGCAATCAGCCCCAGCATTTT
TRBD1 | many | TRBJ2-2 | TRBV29-1 | CSVGGTGRTGELFF | TGCAGCGTTGGGGGGACAGGGCGAACCGGGGAGCTGTTTTTT
. | . | TRBJ2-2 | TRBV7-6 | CASSVQEGTNTGELLF | TGTGCCAGCAGCGTCCAAGAGGGGACGAACACCGGGGAGCTGCTTTTT
TRBD2 | many | TRBJ2-5 | TRBV9 | CASSVEREWETQYF | TGTGCCAGCAGCGTAGAGCGGGAGTGGGAGACCCAGTACTTC
TRBD1 | . | TRBJ1-5 | TRBV29-1 | CSVKQDRGDQPQHF | TGCAGCGTGAAACAGGACAGGGGGGACCAGCCCCAGCATTTT
. | . | TRBJ1-2 | TRBV2 | CASQDWQGRRDGYTF | TGTGCCAGCCAAGATTGGCAGGGCCGACGGGATGGCTACACCTTC
TRBD2 | . | TRBJ2-7 | TRBV5-5 | CASSLYAGGDEQYF | TGTGCCAGCAGCTTATATGCGGGAGGAGACGAGCAGTACTTC
. | many | TRBJ1-4 | TRBV3-1 | CASSQQGAPTNEKLFF | TGTGCCAGCAGCCAGCAGGGTGCTCCAACTAATGAAAAACTGTTTTTT
TRBD2 | many | TRBJ2-5 | TRBV19 | CASSALTSIKETQYF | TGTGCCAGTAGTGCCTTGACTAGCATCAAAGAGACCCAGTACTTC
TRBD1 | many | TRBJ2-6 | TRBV11-2 | CASSYRGGGHSGANVLTF | TGTGCCAGCAGCTACAGGGGCGGAGGACACTCTGGGGCCAACGTCCTGACTTTC
TRBD1 | many | TRBJ2-7 | TRBV20-1 | CSATDRGDRPYEQYF | TGCAGTGCAACCGACAGGGGAGATAGGCCCTACGAGCAGTACTTC
. | . | TRBJ1-5 | TRBV7-2 | CASSPYRLAGGQDQPQHF | TGTGCCAGCAGCCCCTACCGACTAGCGGGAGGGCAGGATCAGCCCCAGCATTTT
TRBD2 | many | TRBJ2-5 | TRBV7-3 | CASSPSGVAGVQETQYF | TGTGCCAGCAGCCCCTCGGGGGTAGCGGGAGTACAAGAGACCCAGTACTTC
TRBD1 | . | TRBJ1-4 | TRBV7-9 | CASSSYTGGRFGNEKLFF | TGTGCCAGCAGCTCTTACACAGGGGGCCGTTTTGGTAATGAAAAACTGTTTTTT
. | many | TRBJ1-1 | TRBV3-1 | CASSQDLPVKGTEAFF | TGTGCCAGCAGCCAAGATCTTCCGGTAAAAGGTACTGAAGCTTTCTTT
. | . | TRBJ2-1 | TRBV2 | CASSDGWRVDEQFF | TGTGCCAGCAGTGACGGGTGGAGGGTTGATGAGCAGTTCTTC
. | many | TRBJ1-2 | TRBV2 | CASSPLRRTYGYTF | TGTGCCAGCAGTCCTTTGAGACGGACCTATGGCTACACCTTC
. | . | TRBJ1-2 | TRBV30 | CACTAKGYGYTF | TGTGCCTGCACAGCCAAGGGTTATGGCTACACCTTC
. | . | TRBJ1-5 | TRBV12-5 | CASSDWGHRGYSNQPQHF | TGTGCTAGTTCTGACTGGGGACACCGGGGTTATAGCAATCAGCCCCAGCATTTT
. | . | TRBJ2-7 | TRBV7-2 | CASSFTRSNEQYF | TGTGCCAGCAGCTTCACCAGGTCAAATGAGCAGTACTTC
TRBD2 | . | TRBJ2-7 | TRBV7-9 | CASSSLIGAGTRDREQYF | TGTGCCAGCAGCTCCTTAATTGGAGCCGGGACTAGAGACCGCGAGCAGTACTTC
TRBD1 | . | TRBJ2-1 | TRBV19 | CASAPGTGGYEQFF | TGTGCCAGCGCACCCGGGACAGGGGGCTATGAGCAGTTCTTC
TRBD2 | . | TRBJ2-5 | TRBV2 | CASLAGLAAWRLETQYF | TGTGCCAGTCTAGCGGGACTAGCGGCCTGGAGGCTGGAGACCCAGTACTTC
TRBD2 | . | TRBJ2-2 | TRBV2 | CASSEVSGTPNTGELFF | TGTGCCAGCAGTGAAGTTAGCGGGACGCCGAACACCGGGGAGCTGTTTTTT
TRBD1 | . | TRBJ2-1 | TRBV20-1 | CSARGRGTGRFF | TGCAGTGCTAGAGGTCGAGGGACAGGGAGGTTCTTC
TRBD2 | many | TRBJ2-7 | TRBV20-1 | CSARGTSGSFYEQYF | TGCAGTGCTAGGGGGACTAGCGGGAGTTTTTACGAGCAGTACTTC
. | few | TRBJ1-4 | TRBV30 | CAAKGDDEKLFF | TGTGCTGCCAAGGGGGATGATGAAAAACTGTTTTTT
. | many | TRBJ2-2 | TRBV18 | CASSPGTITGELFF | TGTGCCAGCTCACCAGGGACCATCACCGGGGAGCTGTTTTTT
. | . | TRBJ1-1 | TRBV29-1 | CSTPGYDTEAFF | TGCAGCACCCCCGGATATGACACTGAAGCTTTCTTT
TRBD1 | few | TRBJ1-5 | TRBV6-6 | CASSGGIEGQRQPQHF | TGTGCCAGCAGTGGGGGGATCGAGGGACAGCGGCAGCCCCAGCATTTT
TRBD2 | . | TRBJ2-5 | TRBV11-1 | CASSFRDYPAGETQYF | TGTGCCAGCAGCTTCCGGGACTACCCGGCCGGGGAGACCCAGTACTTC